This is a list of T cell receptor beta chains from one sample in a study of cytomegalovirus exposure and HLA in healthy donors. Some clones are missing from TCRdb's copy, which holds only in-frame ones; the method was immunoSEQ multiplex PCR. This table has roughly 130,000 clones, 6.5% to 9.5% appearing once. Material for sequencing was PBMCs. The receptors were gathered from a man aged 35-49 years in good health and CMV-seronegative. Each CDR3 is given with its conserved first and last residue. Each record gives: J gene, V gene, clone size, D gene, CDR3 DNA, CDR3 protein. The D gene is left open where the match is weak. The size field is filled for only some rows; it gives once, few, many or a size class.

TRBJ2-6 TRBV5-5 . TRBD2 TGTGCCAGCAGCTTGGAACGGGGGGACCTCTCTGGGGCCAACGTCCTGACTTTC CASSLERGDLSGANVLTF
TRBJ2-3 TRBV2 few . TGTGCCAGCAGTGGCCTAGCGCTACCCGATACGCAGTATTTT CASSGLALPDTQYF
TRBJ1-1 TRBV9 . TRBD1 TGTGCCAGCAGCGTAGCAAGGGCAGGGGGCGCAGCTTTCTTT CASSVARAGGAAFF
TRBJ2-3 TRBV19 few TRBD2 TGTGCCAGTAGTATAGGTCCAGCGGGGGCATCAGATACGCAGTATTTT CASSIGPAGASDTQYF
TRBJ1-5 TRBV2 . . TGTGCCAGCAGTTCGGGTCGTTGGGCCCAGCATTTT CASSSGRWAQHF
TRBJ2-1 TRBV5-1 . . TGCGCCAGCAGCATCGACAGGTATGAGCAGTTCTTC CASSIDRYEQFF
TRBJ2-1 TRBV29-1 . . TGCAGCGTTGAACTAAACTTCAATGAGCAGTTCTTC CSVELNFNEQFF
TRBJ2-3 TRBV30 few . TGTGCCTCCTCGGGATCTAGCACAGATACGCAGTATTTT CASSGSSTDTQYF
TRBJ2-7 TRBV7-9 . TRBD1 TGTGCCAGCAGCTTAGGGGGACAGGTCTACGAGCAGTACTTC CASSLGGQVYEQYF
TRBJ2-5 TRBV27 few TRBD2 TGTGCCAGCAGTCCAAGGGGACTAGCCCAAGAGACCCAGTACTTC CASSPRGLAQETQYF
TRBJ2-5 TRBV7-2 few TRBD2 TGTGCCAGCAGCTCCTCAGTTGCGGGGGGAGAGACCCAGTACTTC CASSSSVAGGETQYF
TRBJ1-4 TRBV5-6 many . TGTGCCAGCAGCTTGGTCTCTAATGAAAAACTGTTTTTT CASSLVSNEKLFF
TRBJ2-7 TRBV4-2 . . TGTGCCAGCAGCCAAGGGATAAGAGGGGGCGAGCAGTACTTC CASSQGIRGGEQYF
TRBJ2-1 TRBV19 . . TGTGCCAGTAGTATAATTAGGACAGCCTACAATGAGCAGTTCTTC CASSIIRTAYNEQFF
TRBJ2-3 TRBV9 many TRBD2 TGTGCCAGCAGCGTACCTCCTAGCGGGGGAGCAGATACGCAGTATTTT CASSVPPSGGADTQYF
TRBJ2-3 TRBV25-1 few . TGTGCCAGCAGTGAAGGGAGACTATACCCAGATACGCAGTATTTT CASSEGRLYPDTQYF
TRBJ2-7 TRBV5-6 . . TGTGCCAGCAGCGGAGGATTTTCCTACGAGCAGTACTTC CASSGGFSYEQYF
TRBJ1-4 TRBV7-9 few . TGTGCCAGCAGCACCGGGGAAGATAATGAAAAACTGTTTTTT CASSTGEDNEKLFF
TRBJ2-5 TRBV28 . TRBD2 TGTGCCAGCAGTTCCCGGGCTAGCGGGGAAGAGACCCAGTACTTC CASSSRASGEETQYF
TRBJ1-5 TRBV4-1 . . TGCGCCAGCAGCCAAGATTTAGGGGCGAATCAGCCCCAGCATTTT CASSQDLGANQPQHF
TRBJ1-5 TRBV7-8 few . TGTGCCAGCAGCCACGGACTACAAGATCAGCCCCGGCATTTT CASSHGLQDQPRHF
TRBJ2-5 TRBV6-1 . TRBD1 TGTGCCACCTCGTCCGACAGGGAAGTAGTGGAGACCCAGTACTTC CATSSDREVVETQYF
TRBJ1-1 TRBV29-1 . . TGCAGCGGCCAAACCGGGGGGAACACTGAAGCTTTCTTT CSGQTGGNTEAFF
TRBJ2-7 TRBV27 . . TGTGCCAGCGGACAGACGTACGAGCAGTACTTC CASGQTYEQYF
TRBJ1-5 TRBV2 few TRBD1 TGTGCCAGCAGTGGTGGGGACAGGGTAACCCAGCATTTT CASSGGDRVTQHF